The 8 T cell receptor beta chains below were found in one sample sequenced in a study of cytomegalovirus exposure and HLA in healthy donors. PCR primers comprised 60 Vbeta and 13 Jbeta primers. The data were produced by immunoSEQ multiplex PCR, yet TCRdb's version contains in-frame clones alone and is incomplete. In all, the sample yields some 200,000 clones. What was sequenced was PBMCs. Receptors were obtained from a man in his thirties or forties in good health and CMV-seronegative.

This CDR3 is CASSQGTGIREQFF. CDR3 coding DNA: TGCGCCAGCAGCCAGGGGACAGGGATTAGGGAGCAGTTCTTC. V usage is TRBV4-1 and J usage is TRBJ2-1; 9 bases fit TRBD1. CDR1 MGHRA and CDR2 YSYEKL come from the germline V gene. This CDR3 is 14 amino acids long. With 3 bases clipped from V and 10 bases from J, the junction kept 7 bases outside the gene matches.

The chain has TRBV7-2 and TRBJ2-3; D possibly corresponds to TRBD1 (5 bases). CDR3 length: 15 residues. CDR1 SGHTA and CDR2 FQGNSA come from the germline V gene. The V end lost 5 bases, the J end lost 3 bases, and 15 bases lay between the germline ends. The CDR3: CASSDPPGATDTQYF. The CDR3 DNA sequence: TGTGCCAGCAGCGACCCACCTGGGGCAACAGATACGCAGTATTTT.

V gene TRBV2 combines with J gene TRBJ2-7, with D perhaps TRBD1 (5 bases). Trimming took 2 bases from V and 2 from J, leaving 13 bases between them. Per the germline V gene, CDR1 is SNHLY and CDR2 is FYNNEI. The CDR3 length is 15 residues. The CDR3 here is CASSESSDIPYEQYF. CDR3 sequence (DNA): TGTGCCAGCAGTGAAAGTTCGGACATACCCTACGAGCAGTACTTC.

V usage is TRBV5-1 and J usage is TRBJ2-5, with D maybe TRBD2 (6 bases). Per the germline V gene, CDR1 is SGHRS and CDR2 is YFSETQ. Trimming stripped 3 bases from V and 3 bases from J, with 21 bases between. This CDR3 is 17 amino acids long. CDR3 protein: CASSWTTPDPTKETQYF. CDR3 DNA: TGCGCCAGCAGCTGGACTACCCCCGATCCAACCAAAGAGACCCAGTACTTC.

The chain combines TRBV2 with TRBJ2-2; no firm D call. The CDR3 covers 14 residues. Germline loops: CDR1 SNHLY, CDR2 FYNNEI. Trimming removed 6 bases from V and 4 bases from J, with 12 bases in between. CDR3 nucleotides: TGTGCCAGCAGCCTCGGGTTAAGCACCGGGGAGCTGTTTTTT. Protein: CASSLGLSTGELFF.

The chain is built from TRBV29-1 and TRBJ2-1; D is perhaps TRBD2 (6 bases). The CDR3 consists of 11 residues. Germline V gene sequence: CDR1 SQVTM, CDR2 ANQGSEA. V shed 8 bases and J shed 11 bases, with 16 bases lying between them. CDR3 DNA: TGCAGCTTTTGGTCGGGGACTCAGCAGTTCTTC. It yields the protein CSFWSGTQQFF.

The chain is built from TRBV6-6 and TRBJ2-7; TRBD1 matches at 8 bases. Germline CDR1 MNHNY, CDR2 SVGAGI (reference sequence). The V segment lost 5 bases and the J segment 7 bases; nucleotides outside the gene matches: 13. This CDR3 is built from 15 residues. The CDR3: CASSPDSQGAGEQYF. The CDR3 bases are TGTGCCAGCAGTCCGGACTCCCAGGGGGCAGGAGAGCAGTACTTC.

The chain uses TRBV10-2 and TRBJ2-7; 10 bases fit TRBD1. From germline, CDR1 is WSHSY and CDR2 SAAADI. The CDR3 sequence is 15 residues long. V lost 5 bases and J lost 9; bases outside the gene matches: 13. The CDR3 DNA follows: TGCGCCAGCAGTCCCGGGACAGGGGCTTGGATGGGGCAGTACTTC. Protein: CASSPGTGAWMGQYF.